Listed below are T cell receptor beta chains from one sample, sequenced in a study of regulatory T cells in long-lasting Graves disease. TCRdb analysed the multiplex PCR reads with MiXCR anew, one entry per CDR3 protein. Of about 350,000 distinct CDR3 sequences in the sample, 15% to 20% were seen once. Separately, the same data were catalogued under a study of T cells in Graves' hyperthyroidism and ophthalmopathy.

Sequenced material: peripheral blood mononuclear cells (PBMCs), taken at new diagnosis, from a patient treated with antithyroid drugs. The receptors derive from a woman under 30 with Graves disease. The CDR3 runs from the conserved cysteine through the conserved F or W. The D gene is left open where the match is weak. Not every row has a clone size; where given, it reads once, few, many or a size class.

CDR3 protein: CSVGWNTSPGNTIYF; CDR3 DNA: TGCAGCGTTGGGTGGAACACATCCCCTGGAAACACCATATATTTT; V gene: TRBV29-1; J gene: TRBJ1-3; CDR3 length: 15; clone size: many; D gene: .
CDR3 protein: CASRDRTGSVLEKLFF; CDR3 DNA: TGTGCCAGCAGGGACAGGACAGGGTCAGTTTTGGAAAAACTGTTTTTT; V gene: TRBV2; J gene: TRBJ1-4; CDR3 length: 16; clone size: many; D gene: TRBD1
CDR3 protein: CASSFGGGRDLSYEQYF; CDR3 DNA: TGTGCCAGCAGCTTCGGCGGGGGTCGCGACCTCTCCTACGAGCAGTACTTC; V gene: TRBV7-9; J gene: TRBJ2-7; CDR3 length: 17; clone size: .; D gene: TRBD2
CDR3 protein: CASSQGAGLAGTGEQFF; CDR3 DNA: TGTGCCAGCAGCCAAGGGGCGGGACTAGCGGGTACAGGGGAGCAGTTCTTC; V gene: TRBV3-1; J gene: TRBJ2-1; CDR3 length: 17; clone size: few; D gene: TRBD2
CDR3 protein: CASSIERAGYGYTF; CDR3 DNA: TGTGCCAGTAGTATCGAGAGGGCTGGCTATGGCTACACCTTC; V gene: TRBV19; J gene: TRBJ1-2; CDR3 length: 14; clone size: .; D gene: .
CDR3 protein: CAISEMWEGTDTQYF; CDR3 DNA: TGTGCCATCAGTGAAATGTGGGAGGGTACAGATACGCAGTATTTT; V gene: TRBV10-3; J gene: TRBJ2-3; CDR3 length: 15; clone size: few; D gene: TRBD2
CDR3 protein: CAIGEAGVNYGYTF; CDR3 DNA: TGTGCCATCGGGGAGGCAGGGGTTAACTATGGCTACACCTTC; V gene: TRBV10-3; J gene: TRBJ1-2; CDR3 length: 14; clone size: .; D gene: .
CDR3 protein: CASSEGLAGRTDTQYF; CDR3 DNA: TGTGCCAGCAGCGAGGGACTAGCGGGCCGCACAGATACGCAGTATTTT; V gene: TRBV2; J gene: TRBJ2-3; CDR3 length: 16; clone size: .; D gene: TRBD2
CDR3 protein: CASSPRRTMAFF; CDR3 DNA: TGTGCCAGCAGCCCCCGGCGGACGATGGCTTTCTTT; V gene: TRBV11-2; J gene: TRBJ1-1; CDR3 length: 12; clone size: .; D gene: .
CDR3 protein: CAGGTSHLNEQFF; CDR3 DNA: TGTGCCGGTGGAACCTCACATCTGAATGAGCAGTTCTTC; V gene: TRBV11-2; J gene: TRBJ2-1; CDR3 length: 13; clone size: many; D gene: .
CDR3 protein: CASSTSSGVETQYF; CDR3 DNA: TGTGCCAGCAGTACTAGCTCTGGGGTGGAGACCCAGTACTTC; V gene: TRBV6-1; J gene: TRBJ2-5; CDR3 length: 14; clone size: .; D gene: .